This entry lists 3 T cell receptor beta chains sequenced from one sample in a study of T cell responses to AZD1222 COVID-19 vaccine. Method: immunoSEQ multiplex PCR; TCRdb's copy keeps in-frame clones and lacks some. Seen here are about 110,000 clones, about 90% observed once, and the top ten hold roughly 4.5%. This specimen consisted of peripheral blood, obtained on day 0 of AZD1222 vaccination. The source of these receptors is an adult in good health.

This chain connects TRBV7-9 to TRBJ1-3; 7 bases line up with TRBD1. CDR3 length: 14 amino acids. V lost 11 bases, J lost 2 bases, and 9 bases stayed unmatched. CDR1 SEHNR and CDR2 FQNEAQ come from the germline V gene (reference sequence). The CDR3 sequence: CAGGRGATGNTIYF. The CDR3 DNA reads TGTGCCGGGGGCAGGGGGGCAACTGGAAACACCATATATTTT.

V and J are TRBV6-1 and TRBJ2-1, with D unresolved. This CDR3 region has 11 residues. Looked up from germline, CDR1 is MNHNS and CDR2 is SASEGT. The ends were cut back, 2 bases at V and 9 bases at J, with 5 bases in the middle. CDR3 in amino acids: CASSEMGEQFF. CDR3 DNA: TGTGCCAGCAGTGAAATGGGTGAGCAGTTCTTC.

The chain uses TRBV5-6 and TRBJ1-1; no reliable D call. This CDR3 region has 16 residues. CDR1 is SGHDT and CDR2 is YYEEEE in the germline V gene. Trimming cost V 0 bases and J 1 base, with 13 bases left between them. The CDR3 spells CASSLGMAGGNTEAFF. CDR3 coding DNA: TGTGCCAGCAGCTTGGGAATGGCGGGCGGGAACACTGAAGCTTTCTTT.